What follows are 18 T cell receptor beta chains derived from one specimen sequenced in a study of T cells and Merkel cell carcinoma outcomes. Assay used: immunoSEQ multiplex PCR; TCRdb lists only in-frame clones, some missing. The sample holds around 15,000 clones, roughly 79% seen once. Sequences were obtained from tumor tissue from Merkel cell carcinoma. The origin of the receptors is a human donor with Merkel cell carcinoma.

With regard to this clone: A much more abundant neighbour one base away suggests this may be a read error. Distinct nucleotide sequences in the sample also encode this CDR3. J is TRBJ2-2 and V is TRBV5-6; 9 nucleotides line up with TRBD1. The germline gives CDR1 SGHDT, CDR2 YYEEEE. The CDR3 runs 14 residues. CDR3 residues: CASTGQGHTGELFF. In DNA, the CDR3 is TGTGCCAGCACGGGACAGGGTCACACCGGAGAGCTGTTTTTT.

The V and J genes are TRBV4-1 and TRBJ2-3; no clear D. Per the germline V gene, CDR1 is MGHRA and CDR2 is YSYEKL. Trimming removed 4 bases at V and 2 bases at J, with 13 bases between. CDR3 length equals 15 residues. In DNA form, the CDR3 reads TGCGCCAGCAGCCCCCAAGAGCATTCCACAGATACGCAGTATTTT. Protein sequence: CASSPQEHSTDTQYF.

The chain joins TRBV11-2 to TRBJ1-1; TRBD1 might be the D (6 bases). Germline CDR1 SGHAT, CDR2 FQNNGV. The CDR3 runs 16 residues. Trimming shortened V by 5 bases and J by 0 bases, and 16 bases separated the two germline ends. DNA for the CDR3: TGTGCCAGCAGCAGACGGACAGTTCTCATGAACACTGAAGCTTTCTTT. Amino acid sequence: CASSRRTVLMNTEAFF.

This chain connects TRBV2 to TRBJ2-7; TRBD1 aligns across 11 bases. With 7 bases clipped from V and 2 bases from J, the junction kept 7 bases outside the gene matches. The CDR3 sequence is 15 residues long. CDR1 is SNHLY, CDR2 FYNNEI, per germline. In DNA form, the CDR3 reads TGTGCCAGCAACCTCGGACAGGGGGCACCCTACGAGCAGTACTTC. As protein: CASNLGQGAPYEQYF.

The V gene is TRBV5-1, the J gene TRBJ1-2; 9 positions agree with TRBD1. Germline V gene lookup returns CDR1 SGHRS and CDR2 YFSETQ. V lost 0 bases, J lost 4 bases, and 7 bases stayed unmatched. The CDR3 length is 16 residues. The CDR3 nucleotides are TGCGCCAGCAGCTTGGATGTGACAGGGGGAATCTATGGCTACACCTTC. It encodes CASSLDVTGGIYGYTF.

The chain uses TRBV18 and TRBJ2-5; D gene uncertain. Between the trimmed V and J ends, which lost 6 bases and 4 bases, there was a span of 12 bases. The germline CDR1 and CDR2 sequences are KGHSH and LQKENI. The CDR3 runs to 13 residues. The DNA for the CDR3 is TGTGCCAGCTCGACGGCCACCACAGAGACCCAGTACTTC. Protein: CASSTATTETQYF.

V usage is TRBV9 and J usage is TRBJ2-7; either TRBD1 or TRBD2 may fit D (5 bases each). This CDR3 spans 16 amino acids. Germline V gene sequence: CDR1 SGDLS, CDR2 YYNGEE. V was clipped by 0 bases and J by 0 bases, with 13 bases between them. The CDR3 DNA reads as TGTGCCAGCAGCGTAGTTCAGAGAGGGGACTCCTACGAGCAGTACTTC. This codes for CASSVVQRGDSYEQYF.

The table lists this clone with a count of one. V usage is TRBV6-5 and J usage is TRBJ1-1, with TRBD1 as a possible D gene (6 bases). Trimming left V 2 bases short and J 1 base short, with 11 bases between. In germline, CDR1 is MNHEY, CDR2 SVGAGI. The CDR3 has 15 amino acids. CDR3 coding DNA: TGTGCCAGCAGTTACGGGGCGGGGGCGAACACTGAAGCTTTCTTT. It yields the protein CASSYGAGANTEAFF.

This chain uses TRBV19 with TRBJ1-2, with D possibly TRBD1 on 5 matching bases. The CDR3 spans 13 residues. V dropped 4 bases and J dropped 4 bases, with 10 bases sitting between them. Germline V CDR1 and CDR2: LNHDA, SQIVND (reference sequence). CDR3 sequence (DNA): TGTGCCAGTAGTACTGGGGCAGCCTATGGCTACACCTTC. Encoded protein: CASSTGAAYGYTF.

V and J are TRBV28 and TRBJ2-7; the D gene is possibly TRBD2 (6 bases). Looked up from germline, CDR1 is MDHEN and CDR2 is SYDVKM. CDR3 length equals 14 residues. V was shortened by 5 bases and J by 1 base, with 12 bases between the two germline ends. For the CDR3, the DNA is TGTGCCAGCAGTCCGCTCGGGACTTCCTACGAGCAGTACTTC. Translating gives CASSPLGTSYEQYF.

This sequence joins TRBV19 and TRBJ2-2, with D possibly being TRBD1 or TRBD2 (5 bases each). Trimming took off 6 bases at V and 4 bases at J, with 18 bases between the two ends. CDR1 is LNHDA and CDR2 is SQIVND in the germline V gene (reference sequence). The CDR3 totals 16 residues. CDR3 protein: CASRIGTGTFTGELFF. Written as DNA, the CDR3 is TGTGCCAGTAGGATTGGGACCGGGACGTTCACCGGGGAGCTGTTTTTT. Based on the CDR3 plus reference TRBV19 and TRBJ2-2, the full variable domain is DGGITQSPKYLFRKEGQNVTLSCEQNLNHDAMYWYRQDPGQGLRLIYYSQIVNDFQKGDIAEGYSVSREKKESFPLTVTSAQKNPTAFYLCASRIGTGTFTGELFFGEGSRLTVL.

The chain joins TRBV5-1 to TRBJ1-1, with 8 bases matching TRBD1. There are 15 residues in the CDR3. After removal of 4 bases from V and 2 bases from J, the junction contained 7 bases not matched to a gene. From germline, CDR1 is SGHRS and CDR2 YFSETQ. The CDR3 here is CASSEKQGVNTEAFF. The CDR3 DNA reads as TGCGCCAGCAGCGAGAAACAGGGGGTCAACACTGAAGCTTTCTTT.

The chain uses TRBV4-1 and TRBJ1-4; possibly TRBD1 for D (5 bases). The CDR3 has 21 residues. Germline CDR1 MGHRA, CDR2 YSYEKL. The V gene lost 3 bases and the J gene lost 1 base, with 27 bases spanning the gap. CDR3 DNA: TGCGCCAGCAGCCAGTCCTCTAGTGCAGGGAGGATGGGGGTAACTAATGAAAAACTGTTTTTT. Protein: CASSQSSSAGRMGVTNEKLFF.

This clone appeared a single time. The rearrangement joins TRBV7-6 to TRBJ1-3; 9 nucleotides agree with TRBD1. CDR1 is SGHVS, CDR2 FNYEAQ, per germline. The junction had 5 bases not matched to a gene; V was cut back by 4 bases and J by 1 base. The CDR3 is 16 amino acids. CDR3 protein: CASSSGTGLSGNTIYF. CDR3 sequence (DNA): TGTGCCAGCAGCTCCGGGACAGGGCTTTCTGGAAACACCATATATTTT.

The CDR3 is CASRNRARNEKLFF. In DNA, the CDR3 is TGTGCCAGCAGAAACCGGGCCCGAAATGAAAAACTGTTTTTT. The rearrangement joins TRBV6-6 to TRBJ1-4; D call uncertain. The V gene lost 6 bases and the J gene lost 5 bases, with 13 bases spanning the gap. The CDR3 is 14 residues long. From germline, CDR1 is MNHNY and CDR2 SVGAGI (reference sequence).

The CDR3 loop reads CASSPWGGQGDTQYF. The CDR3 DNA follows: TGTGCCAGCAGCCCCTGGGGCGGACAGGGGGATACCCAGTACTTC. The chain employs TRBV9 and TRBJ2-5; TRBD1 matches at 10 bases. Germline CDR1 SGDLS, CDR2 YYNGEE. V shed 4 bases and J 8 bases; nucleotides not matched to a gene: 11. This CDR3 is built from 15 residues.

The V gene is TRBV5-4, the J gene TRBJ1-1, with no clear D. This CDR3 is built from 14 residues. Germline CDR1 reads SGHNT; CDR2 reads YYREEE (reference sequence). Between the trimmed V and J ends, which lost 0 bases and 1 base, there was a span of 7 bases. The CDR3 DNA is TGTGCCAGCAGCTTGGTTGGGTCGAACACTGAAGCTTTCTTT. Translating gives CASSLVGSNTEAFF.

The CDR3 is CASGGVNSPLHF. CDR3 in DNA: TGTGCCAGCGGGGGGGTTAATTCACCCCTCCACTTT. J is TRBJ1-6 and V is TRBV6-1, with TRBD1 as a possible D gene (5 bases). V was pared by 8 bases and J by 6 bases, with 8 bases between. The CDR3 sequence is 12 residues long. CDR1 and CDR2 from the germline V gene are MNHNS and SASEGT.